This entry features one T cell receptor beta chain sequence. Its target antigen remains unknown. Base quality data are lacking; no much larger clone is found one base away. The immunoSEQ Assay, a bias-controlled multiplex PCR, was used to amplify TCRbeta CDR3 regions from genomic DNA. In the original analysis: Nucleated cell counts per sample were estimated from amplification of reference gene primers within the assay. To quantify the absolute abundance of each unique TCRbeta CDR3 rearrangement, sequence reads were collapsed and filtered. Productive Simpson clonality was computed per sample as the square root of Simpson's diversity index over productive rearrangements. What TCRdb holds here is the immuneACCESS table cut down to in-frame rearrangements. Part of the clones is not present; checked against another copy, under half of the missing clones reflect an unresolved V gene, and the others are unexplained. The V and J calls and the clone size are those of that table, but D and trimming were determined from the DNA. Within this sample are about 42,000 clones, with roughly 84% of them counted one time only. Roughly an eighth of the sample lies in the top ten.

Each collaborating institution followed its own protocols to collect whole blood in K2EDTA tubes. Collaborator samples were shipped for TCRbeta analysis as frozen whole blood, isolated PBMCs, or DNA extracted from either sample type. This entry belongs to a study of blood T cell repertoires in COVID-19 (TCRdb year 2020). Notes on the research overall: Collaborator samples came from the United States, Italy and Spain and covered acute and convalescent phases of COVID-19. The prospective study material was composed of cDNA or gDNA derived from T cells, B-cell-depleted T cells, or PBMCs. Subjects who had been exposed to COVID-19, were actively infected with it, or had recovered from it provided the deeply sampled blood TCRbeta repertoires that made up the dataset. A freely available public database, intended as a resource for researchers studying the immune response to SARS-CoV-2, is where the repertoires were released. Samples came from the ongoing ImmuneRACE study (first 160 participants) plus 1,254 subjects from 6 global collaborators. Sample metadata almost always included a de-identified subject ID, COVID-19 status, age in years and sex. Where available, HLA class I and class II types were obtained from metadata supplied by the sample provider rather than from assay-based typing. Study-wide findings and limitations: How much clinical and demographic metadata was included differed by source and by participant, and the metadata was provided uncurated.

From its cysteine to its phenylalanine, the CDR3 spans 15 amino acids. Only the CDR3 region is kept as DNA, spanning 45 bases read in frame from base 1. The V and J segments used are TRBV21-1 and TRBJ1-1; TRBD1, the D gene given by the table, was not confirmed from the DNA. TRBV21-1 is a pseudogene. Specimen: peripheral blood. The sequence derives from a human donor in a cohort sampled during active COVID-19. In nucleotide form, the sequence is TGTGCCAGCAGCAACACTGGACAGGGAAACACTGAAGCTTTCTTT. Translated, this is CASSNTGQGNTEAFF.